This TCR beta chain was captured by sequencing in a study of blood T cell repertoires in COVID-19. Libraries were prepared by immunoSEQ multiplex PCR; TCRdb keeps only in-frame clonotypes and omits some of them. The sample yields 300,000 to 450,000 clones, more than 70% seen once. The CDR3 loop spans 14 amino acids. V was pared by 4 bases and J by 8 bases, with 8 bases of the junction left unmatched. Germline V lookup: CDR1 SGHRS, CDR2 YFSETQ. The sample was peripheral blood. The rearrangement uses TRBV5-1 and TRBJ1-4; 7 bases line up with TRBD1. This receptor was obtained from an older woman with COVID-19, enrolled during active disease. CDR3 sequence: CASSLTGSGEKLFF. Written as DNA, the CDR3 is TGCGCCAGCAGCCTGACAGGGTCCGGCGAAAAACTGTTTTTT.